This T cell receptor beta chain was sequenced in a study of blood T cell repertoires in COVID-19. CDR1 GTSNPN and CDR2 SVGIG come from the germline V gene (reference sequence). The CDR3 consists of 12 residues. V shed 4 bases and J shed 4 bases, with 10 bases lying between them. TCRdb keeps only in-frame clones here, not all; method: immunoSEQ multiplex PCR. The sample has hundreds of thousands of clones, 70% to 90% seen once; the top ten hold nearly 2%. Residents of about two dozen US areas, aged roughly 18 to 95 years, made up the participants. The sample consisted of PBMCs or T cells enriched from blood (not recorded which). V gene TRBV30 combines with J gene TRBJ1-2; D gene uncertain. The sequence derives from a woman aged 18 to 35 with acute COVID-19. The CDR3 DNA follows: TGTGCCTGGACCCACAGCAGCTATGGCTACACCTTC. Encoded protein: CAWTHSSYGYTF.